Listed below are T cell receptor beta chains from one sample, sequenced in a study of a mutant IDH1 vaccine in newly diagnosed glioma. Their antigens remain unidentified. Repertoires were generated with immunoSEQ multiplex PCR, while TCRdb's copy carries only in-frame clones and drops some. The table records tens of thousands of clones, approximately 80% of them present only once. The sample was PBMCs, taken from a glioma patient whose treatment included an IDH1 peptide vaccine. These receptor sequences come from a man in his forties or fifties with glioma. The CDR3 runs from the conserved cysteine through the conserved F or W. D genes are given only for firm matches. Not all rows give a size; the values are once, few, many and, for expanded clones, a class.

DNA: TGTGCCAGCAGCCAACAGGTGGGAAATGAGCAGTTCTTC
CDR3: CASSQQVGNEQFF
length: 13
size: .
V: TRBV11-2
D: .
J: TRBJ2-1

DNA: TGTGCCAGCAGGACCGCAGGGGTGAACACCGGGGAGCTGTTTTTT
CDR3: CASRTAGVNTGELFF
length: 15
size: .
V: TRBV7-9
D: .
J: TRBJ2-2

DNA: TGTGCCAGCTCACCAGTCCGACAGGGTTTCAATCAGCCCCAGCATTTT
CDR3: CASSPVRQGFNQPQHF
length: 16
size: once
V: TRBV18
D: TRBD1
J: TRBJ1-5

DNA: TGTGCCTCTTTTGACAGGGGGGATTACAATGAGCAGTTCTTC
CDR3: CASFDRGDYNEQFF
length: 14
size: .
V: TRBV30
D: TRBD1
J: TRBJ2-1

DNA: TGCGCCAGCAGCTCACTAGCGGGGGCGCATGAGCAGTTCTTC
CDR3: CASSSLAGAHEQFF
length: 14
size: .
V: TRBV5-1
D: TRBD2
J: TRBJ2-1

DNA: TGCAGCGTTGAAGATCGCCTAGCGGGAGTTAGGAATGAGCAGTTCTTC
CDR3: CSVEDRLAGVRNEQFF
length: 16
size: few
V: TRBV29-1
D: TRBD2
J: TRBJ2-1

DNA: TGTGCCAGTATGGCAGGGGGCTATAACTATGGCTACACCTTC
CDR3: CASMAGGYNYGYTF
length: 14
size: .
V: TRBV19
D: TRBD1
J: TRBJ1-2

DNA: TGTGCCAGCAGTCCGACCAGACACAGGAGGAAGGGCACTGAAGCTTTCTTT
CDR3: CASSPTRHRRKGTEAFF
length: 17
size: .
V: TRBV28
D: .
J: TRBJ1-1

DNA: TGTGCCAGCAGTCGGGCTGGGCGGGGTCAGCCCCAGCATTTT
CDR3: CASSRAGRGQPQHF
length: 14
size: .
V: TRBV6-5
D: .
J: TRBJ1-5

DNA: TGTGCCAGCAGCCAAGAGGAAAGTGCAGGGACCCATGGCTACACCTTC
CDR3: CASSQEESAGTHGYTF
length: 16
size: once
V: TRBV14
D: .
J: TRBJ1-2

DNA: TGTGCCAGCAGCCTCCGGGACAGTTCCTATGGCTACACCTTC
CDR3: CASSLRDSSYGYTF
length: 14
size: once
V: TRBV27
D: TRBD1
J: TRBJ1-2

DNA: TGTGCCAGCAGCACTAGGGATGGCACTGAAGCTTTCTTT
CDR3: CASSTRDGTEAFF
length: 13
size: .
V: TRBV5-4
D: .
J: TRBJ1-1

DNA: TGTGCCAGCAGTTACTCGACAGACACCTACGAGCAGTACTTC
CDR3: CASSYSTDTYEQYF
length: 14
size: .
V: TRBV6-5
D: .
J: TRBJ2-7

DNA: TGTGCCAGCAGCCACCGCGGCAGCGGTGCTAGCACAGATACGCAGTATTTT
CDR3: CASSHRGSGASTDTQYF
length: 17
size: few
V: TRBV4-2
D: .
J: TRBJ2-3

DNA: TGTGCCAGCAGTTTAGGGGAGACCCAGTACTTC
CDR3: CASSLGETQYF
length: 11
size: once
V: TRBV27
D: .
J: TRBJ2-5

DNA: TGTGCCAGCAGTGACAGGCGAGGGTTCTCCTACAATGAGCAGTTCTTC
CDR3: CASSDRRGFSYNEQFF
length: 16
size: once
V: TRBV6-1
D: .
J: TRBJ2-1

DNA: TGTGCCAGCAGCGTCGAAGTCGGAAACACCATATATTTT
CDR3: CASSVEVGNTIYF
length: 13
size: .
V: TRBV9
D: .
J: TRBJ1-3

DNA: TGTGCCAGCAGCTTTACGGGGGCCGGGGAGCTGTTTTTT
CDR3: CASSFTGAGELFF
length: 13
size: .
V: TRBV5-4
D: .
J: TRBJ2-2

DNA: TGTGCCAGCAGCGTAGGAGGTAGCGGGATCAACGAGCAGTACTTC
CDR3: CASSVGGSGINEQYF
length: 15
size: .
V: TRBV9
D: TRBD2
J: TRBJ2-7

DNA: TGCGCCAGCAGCTTGGGGGTAGCGGGGCGTACCTACGAGCAGTACTTC
CDR3: CASSLGVAGRTYEQYF
length: 16
size: .
V: TRBV5-1
D: TRBD2
J: TRBJ2-7

DNA: TGCGCCAGCAGCCAAGGAGCGGGATATGAGCAGTTCTTC
CDR3: CASSQGAGYEQFF
length: 13
size: .
V: TRBV4-1
D: TRBD2
J: TRBJ2-1

DNA: TGTGCCAGCAGTGACGGGCAGGGTAATTCACCCCTCCACTTT
CDR3: CASSDGQGNSPLHF
length: 14
size: .
V: TRBV6-4
D: .
J: TRBJ1-6